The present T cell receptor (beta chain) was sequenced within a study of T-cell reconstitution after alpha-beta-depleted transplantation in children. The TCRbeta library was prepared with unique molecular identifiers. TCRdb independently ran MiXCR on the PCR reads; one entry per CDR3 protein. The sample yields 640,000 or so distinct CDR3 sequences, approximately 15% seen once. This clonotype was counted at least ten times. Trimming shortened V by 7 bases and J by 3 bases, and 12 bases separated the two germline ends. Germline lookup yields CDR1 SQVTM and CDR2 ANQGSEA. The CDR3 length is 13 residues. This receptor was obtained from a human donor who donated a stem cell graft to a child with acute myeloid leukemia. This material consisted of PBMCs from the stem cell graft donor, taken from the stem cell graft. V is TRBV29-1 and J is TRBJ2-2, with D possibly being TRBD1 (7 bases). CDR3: CSGRGRDTGELFF. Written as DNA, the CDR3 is TGCAGCGGGAGGGGGCGCGACACCGGGGAGCTGTTTTTT.